This T cell receptor (beta chain) appears in the sequencing data of a study of T cell responses to AZD1222 COVID-19 vaccine. Study observations and caveats: Just 5 or 6 AZD1222 recipients tested seropositive at baseline. Receipt of two AZD1222 doses was followed by a rise in Spike-specific TCR breadth and depth. Spike-wide vaccine-associated CD4 TCRs dominated at 160-218 and 743-854.

The method was immunoSEQ multiplex PCR; TCRdb's version includes in-frame clones alone and lacks a portion of them. The sample lists some 150,000 clones, 92% occurring once. V was shortened by 6 bases and J by 8 bases, with 14 bases between the two germline ends. Germline V gene data show CDR1 as MDHEN and CDR2 as SYDVKM. The CDR3 contains 14 residues. Concerning this clone: As yet, its antigen is unknown.

This clonotype was obtained from an adult who received the AZD1222 COVID-19 vaccine. The chain combines TRBV28 with TRBJ1-6, with unresolved D. The sample consisted of peripheral blood, taken 28 days after the second AZD1222 dose. The CDR3 DNA sequence: TGTGCCAGCAGGACGGCAGGTTCAGATTCACCCCTCCACTTT. Translation gives CASRTAGSDSPLHF.